A single sample is the source of the 20 T cell receptor beta chains below, sequenced in a study of blood T cell repertoires in COVID-19. Assay used: immunoSEQ multiplex PCR; TCRdb lists only in-frame clones, some missing. The sample holds approximately 200,000 clones; over 75% are singletons and the top ten take more than 7%. The sequenced material came from PBMCs or T cells enriched from blood (not recorded which). The source is a man younger than 40 in a cohort exposed to, infected with or recovered from COVID-19 (not recorded which).

This clone appeared once. The rearrangement uses TRBV13 and TRBJ2-2, with D unclear. Trimming stripped 3 bases from V and 0 bases from J, with 8 bases between. Germline assignment: CDR1 PRHDT and CDR2 FYEKMQ (reference sequence). This CDR3 spans 15 amino acids. In DNA, the CDR3 is TGTGCCAGCAGCTTTCGGGTTTCGAACACCGGGGAGCTGTTTTTT. It translates to CASSFRVSNTGELFF.

This sequence joins TRBV11-2 and TRBJ1-2, with D tentatively TRBD1 (5 bases). Per germline, CDR1 SGHAT and CDR2 FQNNGV. The V and J ends lost 0 bases and 7 bases respectively, with 12 bases between them. The CDR3 consists of 14 residues. The CDR3 loop is CASSLDPGGGGYTF. The CDR3 DNA is TGTGCCAGCAGCTTAGACCCCGGGGGGGGTGGCTACACCTTC.

This clone was recorded only once. This chain joins TRBV19 and TRBJ2-7, with 14 bases that match TRBD2. Germline V CDR1 and CDR2: LNHDA, SQIVND (reference sequence). The CDR3 is made up of 15 amino acids. V dropped 8 bases and J dropped 4; count of bases not matched to a gene: 7. CDR3 sequence reads: CASSPGTSGRYEQYF. For the CDR3, the DNA is TGTGCCAGTTCCCCCGGGACTAGCGGGAGATACGAGCAGTACTTC.

The V and J genes are TRBV3-1 (or the pseudogene TRBV3-2) and TRBJ1-5; D possibly corresponds to TRBD1 (6 bases). The CDR3 is 15 amino acids. Germline assignment: CDR1 LGHDT and CDR2 YNNKEL (reference sequence). With 0 bases removed from V and 4 bases from J, the gap between germline ends came to 10 bases. CDR3 bases: TGTGCCAGCAGCCAAGATGGGGGCAGTAATCAGCCCCAGCATTTT. It specifies CASSQDGGSNQPQHF.

The chain joins TRBV27 to TRBJ1-2; no definite D call. The CDR3 runs 15 residues. Germline V lookup: CDR1 MNHEY, CDR2 SMNVEV (reference sequence). Trimming removed 6 bases from V and 6 bases from J, with 20 bases in between. The CDR3 DNA is TGTGCCAGCAGCCCTCTCGACATCTACGATAATGGCTACACCTTC. Translated, it gives CASSPLDIYDNGYTF.

The chain uses TRBV5-8 and TRBJ1-1; the D is unclear. The CDR3 length is 15 residues. From germline, CDR1 is SGHTS and CDR2 YDEGEE. V lost 7 bases and J 4 bases, leaving 20 bases between the germline ends. In nucleotides, the CDR3 is TGTGCCAGCCGACACTACGTCCGGGGAAGCACTGAAGCTTTCTTT. This encodes CASRHYVRGSTEAFF.

The chain couples TRBV15 to TRBJ2-7; D is unresolved. Trimming took 5 bases from V and 6 from J, leaving 20 bases between them. Germline V gene sequence: CDR1 LNHNV, CDR2 YYDKDF (reference sequence). This CDR3 contains 15 residues. CDR3 protein: CATSSGLGSLGEQYF. CDR3 DNA: TGTGCCACCAGCTCCGGTCTAGGATCCCTTGGCGAGCAGTACTTC.

This sequence joins TRBV9 and TRBJ1-3, with 9 nucleotides matching TRBD1. The CDR3 sequence is 14 residues long. V dropped 3 bases and J dropped 7; count of bases not matched to a gene: 5. The germline CDR1 and CDR2 sequences are SGDLS and YYNGEE. CDR3 DNA: TGTGCCAGCAGCGAGGCCGGGACAGGGAACACCATATATTTT. Protein: CASSEAGTGNTIYF.

The V call is TRBV12-1, the J call TRBJ2-7; TRBD1, the table's D call, lacks a check against the DNA. TRBV12-1 has pseudogene status. This CDR3 spans 13 amino acids. Here the CDR3 reads CASSPDRAHEQYF. The CDR3, as DNA: TGTGCCAGCAGCCCTGACAGGGCCCACGAGCAGTACTTC.

The rearrangement joins TRBV12-5 to TRBJ2-5, with a tentative D call TRBD2 (5 bases). Germline assignment: CDR1 LGHNT and CDR2 FRNRAP. V dropped 4 bases and J dropped 1 base, with 19 bases sitting between them. CDR3 length: 17 amino acids. CDR3 sequence: CASGWTPPGEGQETQYF. The CDR3, as DNA: TGTGCTAGTGGTTGGACTCCACCAGGAGAGGGCCAAGAGACCCAGTACTTC.

The J gene is TRBJ1-3, the V gene TRBV27, with D hard to call. CDR3 length: 13 residues. V was cut by 3 bases and J by 4 bases, with 7 bases left in between. Germline CDR1 MNHEY, CDR2 SMNVEV (reference sequence). This CDR3 reads CASSFGQGNTIYF. Here the CDR3 DNA reads TGTGCCAGCAGTTTTGGCCAGGGAAACACCATATATTTT.

The chain has TRBV28 and TRBJ1-1; possible D gene TRBD1, 5 bases. This CDR3 spans 14 amino acids. From germline, CDR1 is MDHEN and CDR2 SYDVKM. V was pared by 4 bases and J by 0 bases, with 9 bases between. The CDR3 spells CASSSLDMNTEAFF. The CDR3 DNA follows: TGTGCCAGCAGTTCTCTGGACATGAACACTGAAGCTTTCTTT. Using reference TRBV28 and TRBJ1-1 for the parts outside the CDR3, the full variable domain is DVKVTQSSRYLVKRTGEKVFLECVQDMDHENMFWYRQDPGLGLRLIYFSYDVKMKEKGDIPEGYSVSREKKERFSLILESASTNQTSMYLCASSSLDMNTEAFFGQGTRLTVV.

This clone occurred a few times. This CDR3 is CASSVAGGPSPLHF. The CDR3 DNA reads as TGTGCCAGCAGCGTAGCAGGGGGTCCCTCACCCCTCCACTTT. The rearrangement joins TRBV9 to TRBJ1-6; 7 bases map to TRBD1. This CDR3 is 14 amino acids long. Germline V gene data show CDR1 as SGDLS and CDR2 as YYNGEE. Trimming took 0 bases from V and 10 from J; bases not matched to a gene: 4.

The V gene is TRBV2, the J gene TRBJ1-2, with 7 positions matching TRBD1. CDR3 length: 15 amino acids. CDR1 is SNHLY and CDR2 is FYNNEI in the germline V gene. V was pared by 1 base and J by 4 bases, with 6 bases of the junction left unmatched. CDR3 DNA: TGTGCCAGCAGTGAAGGAGAGGGGGCAGGCTATGGCTACACCTTC. It is translated as CASSEGEGAGYGYTF. The full variable domain, completed using reference TRBV2 and TRBJ1-2, is EPEVTQTPSHQVTQMGQEVILRCVPISNHLYFYWYRQILGQKVEFLVSFYNNEISEKSEIFDDQFSVERPDGSNFTLKIRSTKLEDSAMYFCASSEGEGAGYGYTFGSGTRLTVV.

V is TRBV7-3 and J is TRBJ2-7, with D maybe TRBD1 (6 bases). CDR1 is SGHTA and CDR2 is FQGTGA in the germline V gene. The germline V and J ends were trimmed by 4 bases and 5 bases, with 12 bases remaining between them. This CDR3 region has 13 residues. The CDR3 DNA is TGTGCCAGCAGCTATCAAACAGGGAACGAGCAGTACTTC. Amino acids: CASSYQTGNEQYF.

The CDR3 region has the DNA TGTGCCAGCACCTTTTTGGGGGGCGCGGGAGGGGTAAGCAATGAGCAGTTCTTC. This encodes CASTFLGGAGGVSNEQFF. The chain has TRBV11-2 and TRBJ2-1; 9 bases are a match to TRBD2. Germline CDR1 reads SGHAT; CDR2 reads FQNNGV. V was clipped by 7 bases and J by 6 bases; unmatched bases: 19. The CDR3 contains 18 residues.

The chain combines TRBV28 with TRBJ1-1; D ambiguous. V was pared by 11 bases and J by 1 base, with 11 bases between. Germline V CDR1 and CDR2: MDHEN, SYDVKM. The CDR3 consists of 12 residues. CDR3 DNA: TGTGCCGGATATTCGGGGAACACTGAAGCTTTCTTT. Encoded protein: CAGYSGNTEAFF.

V gene TRBV7-2 combines with J gene TRBJ1-1, with a possible D match to TRBD1 (6 bases). The germline V and J ends were trimmed by 1 base and 0 bases, with 15 bases remaining between them. Germline CDR1 SGHTA, CDR2 FQGNSA. CDR3 length: 17 residues. Written as DNA, the CDR3 is TGTGCCAGCAGCTTAGTTAAGGGGGTTTTCATGAACACTGAAGCTTTCTTT. Residues: CASSLVKGVFMNTEAFF.

The V gene is TRBV5-4, the J gene TRBJ2-7; D remains unclear. Germline V CDR1 and CDR2: SGHNT, YYREEE (reference sequence). Trimming left V 0 bases short and J 6 bases short, with 13 bases between. The length of the CDR3 is 14 residues. The DNA for the CDR3 is TGTGCCAGCAGCTTGGCGCTACCCTCCCTCGAGCAGTACTTC. Its protein is CASSLALPSLEQYF. The entire variable domain, with the rest obtained from reference TRBV5-4 and TRBJ2-7, is as follows: ETGVTQSPTHLIKTRGQQVTLRCSSQSGHNTVSWYQQALGQGPQFIFQYYREEENGRGNFPPRFSGLQFPNYSSELNVNALELDDSALYLCASSLALPSLEQYFGPGTRLTVT.

The chain has TRBV7-8 and TRBJ2-5; D is possibly TRBD2 (6 bases). CDR1 is SGHVS, CDR2 FQNEAQ, per germline. The V end lost 6 bases, the J end lost 1 base, and 12 bases lay between the germline ends. This CDR3 contains 14 residues. The CDR3 nucleotides are TGTGCCAGCAGAACAGCGGGCCTCCAAGAGACCCAGTACTTC. Protein: CASRTAGLQETQYF.